These T cell receptor beta chains were read from a single sample in a study of T-cell reconstitution after alpha-beta-depleted transplantation in children. TCRdb ran MiXCR on the PCR reads and lists one entry per CDR3 protein. The sample has 440,000 or so distinct CDR3 sequences, 43% seen once. The sequences come from PBMCs, collected before TCRalphabeta/CD19-depleted stem cell transplant. The receptors derive from a girl aged 2 to 10 with aplastic anemia, due to receive a stem cell transplant. CDR3s include the opening cysteine and the closing phenylalanine or tryptophan. D genes are given only for firm matches. Clone size is shown for a subset of rows, as once, few, many or a class of expanded clone.

cdr3_aa cdr3_nt d_call j_call v_call clone_size
CASSVTGSETQYF TGTGCCAGCAGTGTGACGGGATCAGAGACCCAGTACTTC - TRBJ2-5 TRBV6-1 few
CAISAGGDYGYTF TGTGCCATCAGTGCAGGGGGGGACTATGGCTACACCTTC TRBD1 TRBJ1-2 TRBV10-3 -
CASSQEADGHNEQFF TGTGCCAGCAGCCAAGAAGCCGACGGCCACAATGAGCAGTTCTTC - TRBJ2-1 TRBV4-2 -
CASSILSGLMGSSYNSPLHF TGTGCCAGCAGTATACTTTCGGGACTTATGGGGAGCTCCTATAATTCACCCCTCCACTTT - TRBJ1-6 TRBV27 -
CASSFSHRSTGELFF TGTGCCAGCAGTTTTTCCCACAGGAGCACCGGGGAGCTGTTTTTT - TRBJ2-2 TRBV12-3/TRBV12-4 -
CPGANYGYTF TGCCCAGGAGCTAACTATGGCTACACCTTC - TRBJ1-2 TRBV19 few
CASSPGPPTDTQYF TGTGCCAGCAGCCCGGGACCACCCACAGATACGCAGTATTTT - TRBJ2-3 TRBV7-9 many
CSANDSPGDTQYF TGCAGTGCTAACGACTCGCCAGGGGATACGCAGTATTTT - TRBJ2-3 TRBV20-1 -
CASQARDTRATDTQYF TGTGCCAGCCAAGCGAGGGACACCCGGGCCACAGATACGCAGTATTTT - TRBJ2-3 TRBV28 few
CASSPPELAGVVGSSTDMQYF TGTGCCAGCAGTCCACCCGAGCTAGCGGGAGTAGTGGGGTCTAGCACAGATATGCAGTATTTT TRBD2 TRBJ2-3 TRBV6-2/TRBV6-3 -
CASSLQGKAYEQYF TGTGCCAGCAGCTTACAGGGTAAAGCCTACGAGCAGTACTTC - TRBJ2-7 TRBV7-2 -
CATSRDKARYEQYF TGTGCCACCAGCAGAGATAAGGCCCGGTACGAGCAGTACTTC - TRBJ2-7 TRBV15 many
CASSQARYNEQFF TGTGCCAGCAGCCAAGCCCGGTACAATGAGCAGTTCTTC - TRBJ2-1 TRBV4-2 many
CSGGLLSSTDTQYF TGTTCTGGGGGGCTGCTCTCTAGCACAGATACGCAGTATTTT - TRBJ2-3 TRBV6-1 -
CASSDGRGHENEKLFF TGCGCCAGCAGCGACGGGAGAGGGCATGAAAATGAAAAACTGTTTTTT - TRBJ1-4 TRBV5-1 many
CSVIGTAPGADTQYF TGCAGCGTTATAGGGACAGCTCCCGGTGCAGATACGCAGTATTTT TRBD1 TRBJ2-3 TRBV29-1 -
CASSGLAGGPGEQYF TGTGCCAGCAGTGGACTAGCGGGAGGGCCTGGCGAGCAGTACTTC TRBD2 TRBJ2-7 TRBV6-1 -
CASSLTGSPYNEQFF TGCGCCAGCAGCCTGACAGGGTCTCCATACAATGAGCAGTTCTTC TRBD1 TRBJ2-1 TRBV5-1 many
CASSQVLEQETQYF TGTGCCAGCAGCCAAGTTTTAGAGCAAGAGACCCAGTACTTC - TRBJ2-5 TRBV3-1 many
CASSPRSADTQYF TGTGCCAGCTCCCCCCGATCGGCAGATACGCAGTATTTT - TRBJ2-3 TRBV7-2 many
CASSNLQGNEKLFF TGTGCCAGCAGCAATTTACAGGGGAATGAAAAACTGTTTTTT TRBD1 TRBJ1-4 TRBV5-5 few
CATSSLTRNTQYF TGTGCCACCAGCAGCCTGACTCGCAATACGCAGTATTTT - TRBJ2-3 TRBV15 -
CASSLDSTENTGELFF TGTGCCAGCAGCTTGGACAGTACGGAGAACACCGGGGAGCTGTTTTTT - TRBJ2-2 TRBV5-4 many
CASSYQGKSYNEQFF TGTGCCAGCAGTTACCAGGGAAAGTCCTACAATGAGCAGTTCTTC - TRBJ2-1 TRBV6-2/TRBV6-3 -
CASRHTGTRTNGELFF TGTGCCAGCAGACACACAGGGACCCGCACAAACGGGGAGCTGTTTTTT - TRBJ2-2 TRBV7-2 -
CASSPGIANTGELFF TGTGCCAGCTCACCAGGGATTGCGAACACCGGGGAGCTGTTTTTT - TRBJ2-2 TRBV18 few
CASSLESGYTF TGTGCCAGCAGCTTAGAGAGCGGCTACACCTTC - TRBJ1-2 TRBV7-2 -
CASSLNRETETQYF TGTGCCAGCAGCTTAAACCGGGAGACCGAGACCCAGTACTTC - TRBJ2-5 TRBV7-3 once
CSGERAADTQYF TGCAGCGGGGAAAGGGCAGCAGATACGCAGTATTTT - TRBJ2-3 TRBV29-1 -